This TCR beta chain is from a study of identifying expanded T cells in peripheral blood. Study results and caveats: Across healthy donors, higher total template counts meant significantly greater roughly 2-week count variance. Over about two and four weeks, about 17 and 20 clones changed, versus around 1.1 between replicates.

Using immunoSEQ multiplex PCR, the repertoire was profiled, and TCRdb retains in-frame clones only, with some absent. The repertoire holds tens of thousands of clones, roughly 84% seen once, with 3.5% to 5.5% in the top ten. As concerns this clone: Its antigen is not identified.

Collection occurred without any documented infections or immune events in donors. Germline CDR1 GTSNPN, CDR2 SVGIG (reference sequence). V was pared by 4 bases and J by 1 base, with 13 bases between. There are 15 residues in the CDR3. The sample was blood. This receptor was identified in a person aged 18-70 years in good health. This sequence joins TRBV30 and TRBJ2-2; D gene uncertain. The CDR3 DNA is TGTGCCTGGAACTGGGGTGGAGAGAACACCGGGGAGCTGTTTTTT. Translation gives CAWNWGGENTGELFF.